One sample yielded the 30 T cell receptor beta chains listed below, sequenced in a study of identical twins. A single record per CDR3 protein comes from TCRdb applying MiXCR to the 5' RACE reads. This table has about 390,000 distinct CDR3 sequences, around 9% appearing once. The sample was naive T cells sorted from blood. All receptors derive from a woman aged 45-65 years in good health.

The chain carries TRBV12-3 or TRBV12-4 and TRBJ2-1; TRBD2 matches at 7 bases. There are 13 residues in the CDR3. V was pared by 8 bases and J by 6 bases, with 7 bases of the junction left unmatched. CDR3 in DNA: TGTGCCAGCTGCCGGGACTACGGCAATGAGCAGTTCTTC. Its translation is CASCRDYGNEQFF.

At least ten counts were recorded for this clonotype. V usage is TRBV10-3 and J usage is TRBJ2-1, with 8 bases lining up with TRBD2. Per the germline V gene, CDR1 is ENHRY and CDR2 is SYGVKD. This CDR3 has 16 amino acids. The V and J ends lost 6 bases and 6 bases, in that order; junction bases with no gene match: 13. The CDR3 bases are TGTGCCATCAGCCCCCTTACGATAGCGGGAACCAATGAGCAGTTCTTC. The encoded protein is CAISPLTIAGTNEQFF.

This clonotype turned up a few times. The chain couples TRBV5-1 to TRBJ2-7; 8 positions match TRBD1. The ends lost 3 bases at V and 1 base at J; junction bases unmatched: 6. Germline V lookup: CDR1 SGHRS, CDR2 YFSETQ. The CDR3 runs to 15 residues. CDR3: CASSSGRGPSYEQYV. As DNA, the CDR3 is TGCGCCAGCAGCTCGGGCAGGGGGCCATCCTACGAGCAGTACGTC.

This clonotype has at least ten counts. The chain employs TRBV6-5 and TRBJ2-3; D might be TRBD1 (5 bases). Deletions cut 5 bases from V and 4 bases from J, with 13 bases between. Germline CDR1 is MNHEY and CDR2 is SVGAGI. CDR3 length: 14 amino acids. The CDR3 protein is CASSHRIGADTQYF. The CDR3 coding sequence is TGTGCCAGCAGTCACCGGATAGGGGCAGATACGCAGTATTTT.

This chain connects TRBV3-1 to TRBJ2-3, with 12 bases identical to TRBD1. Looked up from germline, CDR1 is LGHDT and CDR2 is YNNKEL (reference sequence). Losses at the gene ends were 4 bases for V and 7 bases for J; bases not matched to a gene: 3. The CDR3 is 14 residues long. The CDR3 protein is CASSLGTGGNTQYF. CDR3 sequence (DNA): TGTGCCAGCAGCCTAGGGACAGGGGGCAATACGCAGTATTTT.

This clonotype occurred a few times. This CDR3 reads CASSPTSGSFHEQFF. For the CDR3, the DNA is TGTGCCAGCAGTCCGACTAGCGGGAGTTTCCATGAGCAGTTCTTC. V usage is TRBV12-3 or TRBV12-4 and J usage is TRBJ2-1, with 12 bases fitting TRBD2. The CDR3 runs 15 residues. V shed 5 bases and J 8 bases; nucleotides not matched to a gene: 7.

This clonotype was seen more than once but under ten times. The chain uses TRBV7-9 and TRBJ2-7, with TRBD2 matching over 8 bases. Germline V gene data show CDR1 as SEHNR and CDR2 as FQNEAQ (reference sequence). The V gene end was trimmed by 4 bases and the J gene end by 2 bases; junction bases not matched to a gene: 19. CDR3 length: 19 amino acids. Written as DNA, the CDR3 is TGTGCCAGCAGCTCCACCGGGGGTAGCGGGAAGGGCGATCCCTACGAGCAGTACTTC. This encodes CASSSTGGSGKGDPYEQYF. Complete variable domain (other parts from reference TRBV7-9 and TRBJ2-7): DTGVSQNPRHKITKRGQNVTFRCDPISEHNRLYWYRQTLGQGPEFLTYFQNEAQLEKSRLLSDRFSAERPKGSFSTLEIQRTEQGDSAMYLCASSSTGGSGKGDPYEQYFGPGTRLTVT.

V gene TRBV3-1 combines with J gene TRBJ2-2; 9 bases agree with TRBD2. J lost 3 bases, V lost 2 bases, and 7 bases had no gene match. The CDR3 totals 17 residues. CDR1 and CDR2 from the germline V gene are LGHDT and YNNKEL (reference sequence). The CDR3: CASSQRSSGTHTGELFF. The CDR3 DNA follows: TGTGCCAGCAGCCAACGCTCTAGCGGGACCCACACCGGGGAGCTGTTTTTT.

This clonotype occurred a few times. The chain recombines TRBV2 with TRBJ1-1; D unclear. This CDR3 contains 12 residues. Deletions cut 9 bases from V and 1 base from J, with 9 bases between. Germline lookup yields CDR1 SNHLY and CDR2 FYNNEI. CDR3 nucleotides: TGTGCCAGTTGGCACCCGAACACTGAAGCTTTCTTT. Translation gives CASWHPNTEAFF.

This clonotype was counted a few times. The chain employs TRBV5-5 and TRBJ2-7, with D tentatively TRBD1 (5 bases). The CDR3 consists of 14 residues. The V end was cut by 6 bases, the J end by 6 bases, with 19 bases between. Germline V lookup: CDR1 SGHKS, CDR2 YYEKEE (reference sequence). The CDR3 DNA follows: TGTGCCAGCATACCAGGGCCAGGGAAACGCGAGCAGTACTTC. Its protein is CASIPGPGKREQYF. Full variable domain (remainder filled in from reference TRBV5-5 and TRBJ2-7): DAGVTQSPTHLIKTRGQQVTLRCSPISGHKSVSWYQQVLGQGPQFIFQYYEKEERGRGNFPDRFSARQFPNYSSELNVNALLLGDSALYLCASIPGPGKREQYFGPGTRLTVT.

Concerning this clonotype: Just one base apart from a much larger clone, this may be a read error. In DNA, the CDR3 is TGTGCCAGCAGTGGACAGGGAATAGATACGCAGTATTTT. Translated: CASSGQGIDTQYF. This rearrangement joins TRBV25-1 to TRBJ2-3, with TRBD1 matching 7 bases. The CDR3 has 13 amino acids. Unmatched junction bases numbered 3, after V lost 4 bases and J lost 5 bases. Germline CDR1 reads MGHDK; CDR2 reads SYGVNS.

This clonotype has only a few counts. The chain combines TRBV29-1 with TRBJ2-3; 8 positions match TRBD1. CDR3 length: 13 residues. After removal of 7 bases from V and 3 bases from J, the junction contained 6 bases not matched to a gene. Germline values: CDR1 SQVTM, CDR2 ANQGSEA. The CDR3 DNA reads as TGCAGCGAGGGGACAGGAGAGACAGATACGCAGTATTTT. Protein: CSEGTGETDTQYF.

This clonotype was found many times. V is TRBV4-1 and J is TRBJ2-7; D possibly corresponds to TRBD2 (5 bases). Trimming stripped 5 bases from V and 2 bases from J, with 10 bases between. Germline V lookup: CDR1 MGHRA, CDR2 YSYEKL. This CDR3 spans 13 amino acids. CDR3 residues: CASSLDSAYEQYF. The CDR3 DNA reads TGCGCCAGCAGCTTGGACTCGGCCTACGAGCAGTACTTC.

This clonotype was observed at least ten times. CDR3 protein: CASSRRGTGPSYNEQFF. The DNA of the CDR3 is TGTGCCAGCAGCCGACGAGGGACGGGCCCTTCCTACAATGAGCAGTTCTTC. This sequence joins TRBV11-2 and TRBJ2-1, with D perhaps assigned TRBD1 or TRBD2 (5 bases each). The CDR3 is 17 amino acids. Germline CDR1 and CDR2: SGHAT and FQNNGV. V was pared by 5 bases and J by 1 base, with 18 bases between.

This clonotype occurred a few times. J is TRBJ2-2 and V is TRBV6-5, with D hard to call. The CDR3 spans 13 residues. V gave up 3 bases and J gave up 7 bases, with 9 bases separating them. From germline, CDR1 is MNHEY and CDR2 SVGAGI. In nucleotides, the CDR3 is TGTGCCAGCAGTTATTTCGGAAGCGGGGAGCTGTTTTTT. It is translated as CASSYFGSGELFF.

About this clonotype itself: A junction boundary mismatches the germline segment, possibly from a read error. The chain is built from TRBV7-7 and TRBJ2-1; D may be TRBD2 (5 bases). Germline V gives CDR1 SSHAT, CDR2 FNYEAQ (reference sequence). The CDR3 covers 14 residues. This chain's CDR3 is CASSLSSDYNEQFF. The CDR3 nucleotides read TGTGCTAGCAGCTTGAGTAGCGACTACAATGAGCAGTTCTTC.

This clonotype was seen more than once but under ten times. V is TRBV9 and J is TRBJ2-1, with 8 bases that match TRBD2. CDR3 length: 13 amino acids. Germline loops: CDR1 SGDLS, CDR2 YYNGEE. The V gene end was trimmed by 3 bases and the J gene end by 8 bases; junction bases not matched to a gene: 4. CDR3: CASSAGLVDEQFF. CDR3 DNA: TGTGCCAGCAGCGCGGGACTAGTCGATGAGCAGTTCTTC.

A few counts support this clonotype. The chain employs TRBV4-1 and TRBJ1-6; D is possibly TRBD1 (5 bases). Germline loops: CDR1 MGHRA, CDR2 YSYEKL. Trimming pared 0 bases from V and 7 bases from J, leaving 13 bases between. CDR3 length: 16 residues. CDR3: CASSQEAGQQNSPLHF. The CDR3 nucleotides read TGCGCCAGCAGCCAAGAGGCGGGGCAGCAAAATTCACCCCTCCACTTT.

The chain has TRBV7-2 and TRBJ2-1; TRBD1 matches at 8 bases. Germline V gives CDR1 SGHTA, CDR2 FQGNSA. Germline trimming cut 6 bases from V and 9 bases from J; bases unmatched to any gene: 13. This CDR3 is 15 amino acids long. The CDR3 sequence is CASSRPGGAAGEQFF. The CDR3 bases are TGTGCCAGCAGTCGCCCAGGGGGCGCGGCGGGTGAGCAGTTCTTC.

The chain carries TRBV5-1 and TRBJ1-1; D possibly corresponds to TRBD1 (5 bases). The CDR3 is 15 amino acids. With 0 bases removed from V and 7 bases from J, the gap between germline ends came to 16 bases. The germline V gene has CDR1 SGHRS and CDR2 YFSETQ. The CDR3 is CASSLVQGVVDEAFF. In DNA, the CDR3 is TGCGCCAGCAGCTTGGTCCAGGGAGTCGTGGATGAAGCTTTCTTT.

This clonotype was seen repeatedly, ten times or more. CDR3: CASRVTEADKPYGYTF. CDR3 nucleotides: TGTGCCAGCAGAGTAACCGAAGCGGACAAGCCCTATGGCTACACCTTC. The chain has TRBV6-2 or TRBV6-3 and TRBJ1-2, with D possibly matching TRBD1 (5 bases). The CDR3 is 16 residues long. Germline V gene data show CDR1 as MNHEY and CDR2 as SVGEGT. With 6 bases removed from V and 4 bases from J, the gap between germline ends came to 21 bases.

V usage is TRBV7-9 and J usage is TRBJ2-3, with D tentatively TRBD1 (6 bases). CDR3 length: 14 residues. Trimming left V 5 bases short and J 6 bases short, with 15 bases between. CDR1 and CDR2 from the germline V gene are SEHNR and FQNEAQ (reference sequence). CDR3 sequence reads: CASSPSGTRDTQYF. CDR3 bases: TGTGCCAGCAGCCCAAGTGGGACACGGGATACGCAGTATTTT.

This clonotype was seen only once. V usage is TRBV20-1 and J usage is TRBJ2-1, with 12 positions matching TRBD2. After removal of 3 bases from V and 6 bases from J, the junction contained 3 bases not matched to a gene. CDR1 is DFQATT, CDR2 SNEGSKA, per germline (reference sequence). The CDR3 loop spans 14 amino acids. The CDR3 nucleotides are TGCAGTGCTAGGGGGACTAGCGGGCCCAATGAGCAGTTCTTC. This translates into CSARGTSGPNEQFF.

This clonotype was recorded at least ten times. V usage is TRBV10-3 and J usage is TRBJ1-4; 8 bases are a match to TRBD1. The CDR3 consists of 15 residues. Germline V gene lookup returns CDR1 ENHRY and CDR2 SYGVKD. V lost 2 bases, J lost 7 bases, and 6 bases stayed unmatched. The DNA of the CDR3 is TGTGCCATCAGTGAGCAGGACAGGGATAGTGAAAAACTGTTTTTT. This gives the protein CAISEQDRDSEKLFF.

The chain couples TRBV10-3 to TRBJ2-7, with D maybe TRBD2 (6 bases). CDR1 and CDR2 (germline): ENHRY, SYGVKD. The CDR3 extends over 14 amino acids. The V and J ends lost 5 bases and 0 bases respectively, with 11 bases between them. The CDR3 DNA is TGTGCCATCAGTACAGCGGGCCTCTCCTACGAGCAGTACTTC. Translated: CAISTAGLSYEQYF.

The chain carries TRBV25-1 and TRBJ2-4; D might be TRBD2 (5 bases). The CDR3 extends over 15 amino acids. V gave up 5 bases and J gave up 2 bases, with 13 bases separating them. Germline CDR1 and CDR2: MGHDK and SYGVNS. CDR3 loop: CASSSTSDSKNIQYF. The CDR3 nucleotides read TGTGCCAGCAGTTCCACTTCGGACTCCAAAAACATTCAGTACTTC.

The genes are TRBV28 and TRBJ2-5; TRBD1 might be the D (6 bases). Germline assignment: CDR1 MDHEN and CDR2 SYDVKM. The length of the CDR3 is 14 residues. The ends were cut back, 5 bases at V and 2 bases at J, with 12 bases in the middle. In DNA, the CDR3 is TGTGCCAGCAGTACTACAGGGTTACAAGAGACCCAGTACTTC. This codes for CASSTTGLQETQYF.

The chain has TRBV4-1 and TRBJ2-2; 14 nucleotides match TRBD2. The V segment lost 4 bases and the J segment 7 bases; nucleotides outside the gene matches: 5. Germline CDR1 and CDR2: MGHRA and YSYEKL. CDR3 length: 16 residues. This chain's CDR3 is CASSLGLAGDVGELFF. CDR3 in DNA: TGCGCCAGCAGCCTGGGACTAGCGGGAGATGTCGGGGAGCTGTTTTTT.

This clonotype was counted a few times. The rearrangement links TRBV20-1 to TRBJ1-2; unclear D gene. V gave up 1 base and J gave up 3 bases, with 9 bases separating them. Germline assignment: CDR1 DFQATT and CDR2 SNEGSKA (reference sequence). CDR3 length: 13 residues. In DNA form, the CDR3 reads TGCAGTGCTAGAGTGGCGATCCACTATGGCTACACCTTC. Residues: CSARVAIHYGYTF.

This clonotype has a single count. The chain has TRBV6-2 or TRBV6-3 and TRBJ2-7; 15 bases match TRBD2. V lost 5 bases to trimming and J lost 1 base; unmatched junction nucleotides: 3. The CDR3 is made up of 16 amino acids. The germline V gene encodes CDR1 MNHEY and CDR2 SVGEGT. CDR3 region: CASSPGLAGGSYEQYF. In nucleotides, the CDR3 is TGTGCCAGCAGTCCGGGACTAGCGGGAGGTTCCTACGAGCAGTACTTC.